This TCR beta chain came from a study of T cell responses to AZD1222 COVID-19 vaccine. Study-wide points: Only after the peak T cell response were repertoires sampled. Spike-specific TCR depth and breadth grew after two AZD1222 doses.

The CDR3 consists of 15 residues. Germline lookup yields CDR1 MRHNA and CDR2 SNTAGT. Germline trimming cut 3 bases from V and 4 bases from J; bases unmatched to any gene: 7. Sequencing was performed with immunoSEQ multiplex PCR; in TCRdb, only in-frame clones are kept and a portion is missing. This sample has about 120,000 clones, with roughly 93% found just once. A remark on this clone: Its specificity is unknown.

The sample consisted of peripheral blood, taken 28 days after the second AZD1222 dose. The clonotype comes from an adult who received the AZD1222 COVID-19 vaccine. The chain employs TRBV6-4 and TRBJ2-5, with 8 bases matching TRBD2. The CDR3 DNA follows: TGTGCCAGCAGTGAAGGTAGCGGGGCCGGAGAGACCCAGTACTTC. Amino acid sequence: CASSEGSGAGETQYF.